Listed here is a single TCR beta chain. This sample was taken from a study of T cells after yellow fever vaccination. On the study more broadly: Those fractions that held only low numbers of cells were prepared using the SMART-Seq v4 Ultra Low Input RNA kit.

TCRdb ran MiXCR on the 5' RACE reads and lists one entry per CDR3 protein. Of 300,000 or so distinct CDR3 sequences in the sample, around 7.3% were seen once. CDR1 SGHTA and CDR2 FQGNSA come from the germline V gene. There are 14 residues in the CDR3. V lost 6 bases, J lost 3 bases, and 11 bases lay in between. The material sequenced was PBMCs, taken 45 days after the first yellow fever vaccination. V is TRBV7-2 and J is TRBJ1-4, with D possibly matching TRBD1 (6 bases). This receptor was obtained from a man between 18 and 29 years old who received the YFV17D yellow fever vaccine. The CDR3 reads CASSRGGSNEKLFF. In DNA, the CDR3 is TGTGCCAGCAGTAGAGGGGGTTCTAATGAAAAACTGTTTTTT.